These T cell receptor beta chains were read from a single sample in a study of OX40 agonist ivuxolimab in advanced cancers. Measured with immunoSEQ multiplex PCR; TCRdb has only the in-frame clones, and not every one. The top ten clones hold roughly a sixth of a sample with tens of thousands of clones, about 85% of them seen once. Sequenced here: CD4+ or CD8+ T cells sorted from blood, sampled in a trial of the OX40 agonist ivuxolimab. Receptors originate from an adult with an advanced solid tumor such as melanoma, head and neck, liver or kidney cancer. Each CDR3 is given with its conserved first and last residue. D genes are given only for firm matches. Where a row states a size, it is once, few, many or the class of an expanded clone; other rows omit it.

d_call j_call clone_size v_call cdr3_aa cdr3_nt
. TRBJ1-2 . TRBV2 CASSAGPGDYGYTF TGTGCCAGCAGTGCAGGGCCGGGCGACTATGGCTACACCTTC
TRBD2 TRBJ2-3 . TRBV7-9 CASSPFSSGITDTQYF TGTGCCAGCAGCCCTTTTTCTAGCGGAATCACAGATACGCAGTATTTT
. TRBJ2-1 . TRBV5-4 CASSLGLPNEQFF TGTGCCAGCAGCTTGGGGCTCCCAAATGAGCAGTTCTTC
TRBD2 TRBJ2-1 . TRBV19 CASSIGTSGITYNEQFF TGTGCCAGTAGTATCGGGACTAGCGGGATTACCTACAATGAGCAGTTCTTC
TRBD2 TRBJ2-1 few TRBV5-6 CASSLGLAGGRGYNEQFF TGTGCCAGCAGCTTGGGACTAGCGGGAGGGAGGGGTTACAATGAGCAGTTCTTC
. TRBJ2-1 . TRBV9 CASSVGQGEQFF TGTGCCAGCAGCGTGGGCCAGGGTGAGCAGTTCTTC
. TRBJ2-3 . TRBV4-1 CASSPSDSYTDTQYF TGCGCCAGCAGCCCCTCGGACAGTTACACAGATACGCAGTATTTT
TRBD1 TRBJ2-1 once TRBV9 CASSVQGAPYNEQFF TGTGCCAGCAGCGTACAGGGGGCCCCTTACAATGAGCAGTTCTTC
TRBD1 TRBJ2-2 . TRBV7-6 CASSSDRGDTGELFF TGTGCCAGCAGCTCGGACAGGGGGGACACCGGGGAGCTGTTTTTT
. TRBJ2-1 . TRBV5-4 CASSPVGYNEQFF TGTGCCAGCAGCCCCGTAGGGTACAATGAGCAGTTCTTC
. TRBJ2-2 . TRBV6-1 CASSDRDGYTGELFF TGTGCCAGCAGTGACAGGGACGGATACACCGGGGAGCTGTTTTTT
. TRBJ1-2 . TRBV6-6 CASGFGYTF TGTGCCAGCGGGTTTGGCTACACCTTC
TRBD1 TRBJ2-5 . TRBV6-1 CASNTGQGFQETQYF TGTGCCAGCAACACAGGACAGGGGTTTCAAGAGACCCAGTACTTC
. TRBJ2-7 . TRBV5-1 CASSFSSANYEQYF TGCGCCAGCAGCTTCAGCTCCGCTAACTACGAGCAGTACTTC
. TRBJ2-7 . TRBV4-3 CASSQGWGDHSYEQYF TGCGCCAGCAGCCAAGGGTGGGGAGACCACTCCTACGAGCAGTACTTC
TRBD2 TRBJ2-1 . TRBV5-4 CASSFGRETYNEQFF TGTGCCAGCAGCTTCGGGCGGGAGACCTACAATGAGCAGTTCTTC
. TRBJ1-2 . TRBV2 CASSALDSRYGYTF TGTGCCAGCAGTGCGCTGGACAGCCGCTATGGCTACACCTTC
. TRBJ1-2 . TRBV6-1 CASSIAETNYGYTF TGTGCCAGCAGTATCGCGGAAACTAACTATGGCTACACCTTC
TRBD1 TRBJ1-5 . TRBV7-2 CASSLADRHYQPQHF TGTGCCAGCAGCTTGGCGGACAGGCACTATCAGCCCCAGCATTTT
. TRBJ2-7 few TRBV7-6 CASSLYSNYEQYF TGTGCCAGCAGCTTATACTCAAACTACGAGCAGTACTTC
. TRBJ2-7 . TRBV6-1 CASSEAPVSGYEQYF TGTGCCAGCAGTGAAGCCCCAGTGAGTGGCTACGAGCAGTACTTC
. TRBJ1-2 . TRBV18 CASSLTATAAYGYTF TGTGCCAGCTCACTTACGGCGACAGCCGCCTATGGCTACACCTTC